This T cell receptor beta chain was identified during a study of CD8+CD57+ T cells in acquired aplastic anemia. Profiling that covered TCR beta VDJ and CDR3 relied on genomic DNA as its template. Via MiXCR, TCRdb re-called the reads, giving one row per CDR3 protein. The profile covers 150,000 to 200,000 distinct CDR3 sequences, with about 50% appearing a single time and 10% to 15% taken by the ten largest. This clonotype was found many times. CD8+CD57+ cell expansion, shown by flow cytometry, had occurred in the patients selected for sequencing. The sample consisted of sorted CD4+, CD8+, or CD8+CD57+ T cells (not recorded which) from PBMCs. This TCR was recovered from a human donor with aplastic anemia.

DNA of the CDR3: TGCAGTGCTAGAGACTACGTGGCGGAATATGGCTACACCTTC. This encodes CSARDYVAEYGYTF. The rearrangement joins TRBV20-1 to TRBJ1-2, with D unresolved. Trimming shortened V by 0 bases and J by 5 bases, and 13 bases separated the two germline ends. CDR3 length: 14 amino acids. Per the germline V gene, CDR1 is DFQATT and CDR2 is SNEGSKA (reference sequence).